The source of this T cell receptor beta chain is a study of OX40 agonist ivuxolimab in advanced cancers. About the study: The patients' treatment was ivuxolimab, an agonistic anti-OX40 (CD134) antibody. Three partial responders included one hepatocellular carcinoma patient and two cutaneous melanoma patients.

Sequencing used immunoSEQ multiplex PCR; TCRdb keeps in-frame clones, though not all of them. The sample has about 12,000 clones; 67% are singletons. Worth noting for this clone: The antigen remains unidentified.

Between the trimmed V and J ends, which lost 5 bases and 1 base, there was a span of 12 bases. Per the germline V gene, CDR1 is SGHAT and CDR2 is FQNNGV. The CDR3 runs to 15 residues. Notes on the study in general: The work left the antigen specificity of expanded peripheral T cells undetermined.

The material sequenced was CD4+ or CD8+ T cells sorted from blood, taken in a trial of the OX40 agonist ivuxolimab. The V gene is TRBV11-2, the J gene TRBJ2-1; D call uncertain. This receptor was obtained from an adult with an advanced solid tumor such as melanoma, head and neck, liver or kidney cancer. Written as DNA, the CDR3 is TGTGCCAGCAGCGCCTCCCTTGGATCCTACAATGAGCAGTTCTTC. It encodes CASSASLGSYNEQFF.